The T cell receptor beta chain under discussion was sequenced for a study of T cells after yellow fever vaccination. Study as a whole: Preparation used SMART-Seq v4 Ultra Low Input for the low-cell-number fractions. Study observations and caveats: In post-booster samples, most primary-vaccination clones reappeared (about 95% CD4, about 91% CD8). The presence of abundant clonotypes contaminating from the bulk population was possible in FACS-sorted repertoires. It was a small share of clonotypes that appeared in both CD4 and CD8 compartments.

Points on this clonotype: Its antigen is currently unknown.

TCRdb re-called the 5' RACE reads through MiXCR, storing one row per CDR3 protein. The sample includes hundreds of thousands of distinct CDR3 sequences, roughly 13% of them seen just once. V trimming: 7 bases; J trimming: 5 bases; junction bases outside the gene matches: 11. The CDR3 is 14 amino acids. Here the sequenced sample was PBMCs, taken on the day of the yellow fever booster vaccination. The chain joins TRBV12-3 or TRBV12-4 to TRBJ2-7; 7 bases fit TRBD1. The receptor was derived from a man younger than 40 who received the YFV17D yellow fever vaccine. CDR3 nucleotides: TGTGCCAGCACTCCGACAGGGTCGGGGCACGAGCAGTACTTC. Translating gives CASTPTGSGHEQYF.